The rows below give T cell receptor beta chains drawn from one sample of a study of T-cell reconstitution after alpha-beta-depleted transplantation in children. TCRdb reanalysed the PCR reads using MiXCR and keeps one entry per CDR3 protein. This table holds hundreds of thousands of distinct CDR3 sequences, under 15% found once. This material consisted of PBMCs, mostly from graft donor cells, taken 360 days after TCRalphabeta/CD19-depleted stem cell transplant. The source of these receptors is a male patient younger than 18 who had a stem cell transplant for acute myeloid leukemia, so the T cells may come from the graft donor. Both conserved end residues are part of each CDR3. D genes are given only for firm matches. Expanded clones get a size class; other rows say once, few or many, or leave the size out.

cdr3_nt: TGTGCCAGCAGCTTAGTGGCGGGGCCGGGGACCTACGAGCAGTACTTC
cdr3_aa: CASSLVAGPGTYEQYF
j_call: TRBJ2-7
v_call: TRBV11-2
clone_size: NA
cdr3_length: 16
d_call: NA

cdr3_nt: TGCGCCAGCAGCTTGGGGGGGATTTCTAGCACAGATACGCAGTATTTT
cdr3_aa: CASSLGGISSTDTQYF
j_call: TRBJ2-3
v_call: TRBV5-1
clone_size: many
cdr3_length: 16
d_call: NA

cdr3_nt: TGCAGTGCTAGACCCACCCCGGGGATATACAATGAGCAGTTCTTC
cdr3_aa: CSARPTPGIYNEQFF
j_call: TRBJ2-1
v_call: TRBV20-1
clone_size: few
cdr3_length: 15
d_call: NA

cdr3_nt: TGTGCCAGCACCTTGGTGGGAAATCGTCCCTACGAGCAGTACTTC
cdr3_aa: CASTLVGNRPYEQYF
j_call: TRBJ2-7
v_call: TRBV28
clone_size: few
cdr3_length: 15
d_call: NA

cdr3_nt: TGCAGTGCTAGGACCGCGAGCTCCTACAATGAGCAGTTCTTC
cdr3_aa: CSARTASSYNEQFF
j_call: TRBJ2-1
v_call: TRBV20-1
clone_size: NA
cdr3_length: 14
d_call: NA

cdr3_nt: TGTGTCAGCAGCCAACCGGGACAGCCCACAGATACGCAGTATTTT
cdr3_aa: CVSSQPGQPTDTQYF
j_call: TRBJ2-3
v_call: TRBV11-1
clone_size: NA
cdr3_length: 15
d_call: TRBD1

cdr3_nt: TGTGCCAGCAGTTTAGTGACCGGCTCCTACAATGAGCAGTTCTTC
cdr3_aa: CASSLVTGSYNEQFF
j_call: TRBJ2-1
v_call: TRBV12-3/TRBV12-4
clone_size: many
cdr3_length: 15
d_call: NA

cdr3_nt: TGTGCCAGCAGTGTCCCTTTAAACAGCCTGACCACTGAAGCTTTCTTT
cdr3_aa: CASSVPLNSLTTEAFF
j_call: TRBJ1-1
v_call: TRBV12-3/TRBV12-4
clone_size: NA
cdr3_length: 16
d_call: NA

cdr3_nt: TGTGCCAGCAGCGAGGGACAGGGGGTAGTGGGCGAGCAGTACTTC
cdr3_aa: CASSEGQGVVGEQYF
j_call: TRBJ2-7
v_call: TRBV21-1
clone_size: many
cdr3_length: 15
d_call: NA

cdr3_nt: TGTGCCAGCAGCCCGCGGGACGCCCCTGCAACTAATGAAAAACTGTTTTTT
cdr3_aa: CASSPRDAPATNEKLFF
j_call: TRBJ1-4
v_call: TRBV14
clone_size: few
cdr3_length: 17
d_call: NA

cdr3_nt: TGCGCCAGCAGCGCCTCAAGGGGGAGGGAATCAGATACGCAGTATTTT
cdr3_aa: CASSASRGRESDTQYF
j_call: TRBJ2-3
v_call: TRBV5-1
clone_size: NA
cdr3_length: 16
d_call: NA